The source of this T cell receptor (beta chain) is a study of CD8+CD57+ T cells in acquired aplastic anemia. Findings and caveats of the study: CD8+ Simpson's diversity showed no significant patient-control difference. Roughly 31 was the count of CD8+ CDR3 sequences that patients shared with controls.

Whoever was chosen for sequencing had shown CD8+CD57+ cell expansion by flow cytometry. By the time of blood sampling, patients had still received no therapy. Notes on this clonotype: Its specificity is unknown.

Germline CDR1 and CDR2: LNHDA and SQIVND (reference sequence). Trimming cost V 7 bases and J 3 bases; bases outside gene matches: 6. This CDR3 contains 14 residues. According to the study, genomic DNA was the template for TCR beta VDJ and CDR3 profiling. TCRdb reprocessed the reads with MiXCR, giving one entry per CDR3 protein. The profile shows about 180,000 distinct CDR3 sequences, roughly 48% of them singletons. The specimen was sorted CD4+, CD8+, or CD8+CD57+ T cells (not recorded which) from PBMCs. This clonotype was obtained from a human donor with aplastic anemia. The rearrangement links TRBV19 to TRBJ2-1, with 7 bases aligning to TRBD1. The CDR3 reads CASTRGQSYNEQFF. The CDR3 DNA sequence: TGTGCCAGTACCCGGGGACAGAGCTACAATGAGCAGTTCTTC.